This T cell receptor beta chain originates from a study of shared clonotypes between healthy human individuals. CD45RO-negative, CCR7-selected cells formed the naive CD8 fraction, which excluded terminally differentiated effector memory CD45RA+ cells. All of the donors resided in Nashville, Tennessee, and each was a Caucasian adult. The germline CDR1 and CDR2 sequences are MNHEY and SMNVEV (reference sequence). The CDR3 is 16 residues long. V lost 2 bases and J lost 7; bases outside the gene matches: 8. Some clones are missing from TCRdb's copy, which holds only in-frame ones; the method was immunoSEQ multiplex PCR. The table has hundreds of thousands of clones, 85% to 95% seen once; the top ten hold 0.095% to 0.14%.

Source material: naive CD8+ T cells sorted from blood. The chain couples TRBV27 to TRBJ2-1, with 10 bases identical to TRBD2. This clonotype originated in a woman aged 30 to 39 in good health. The CDR3 nucleotides read TGTGCCAGCAGTTTACTAAGCGGGAGGGCCGTTAATGAGCAGTTCTTC. This sequence encodes CASSLLSGRAVNEQFF.